This TCR beta chain originates from a study of cytomegalovirus exposure and HLA in healthy donors. Findings and caveats of the study: Reportedly, TCR beta sequences accurately predicted HLA-A and HLA-B alleles in most subjects.

This clone is a singleton in its sample. Its antigen remains unknown. Researchers ran the PCR with 60 Vbeta and 13 Jbeta primers. Measured with immunoSEQ multiplex PCR; TCRdb has only the in-frame clones, and not every one. Of approximately 170,000 clones in the sample, over 70% are singletons; the top ten hold about 1.5%. With 4 bases clipped from V and 5 bases from J, the junction kept 5 bases outside the gene matches. Germline V lookup: CDR1 MNHNY, CDR2 SVGAGI (reference sequence). This CDR3 spans 14 amino acids. Sequences were obtained from PBMCs. The sequence was obtained from a woman in her late teens or twenties in good health and CMV-seronegative. The genes are TRBV6-6 and TRBJ2-7; 10 nucleotides align to TRBD1. The CDR3 DNA sequence: TGTGCCAGCAGTTTTCCGGGACAGGGGAACGAGCAGTACTTC. As protein: CASSFPGQGNEQYF.